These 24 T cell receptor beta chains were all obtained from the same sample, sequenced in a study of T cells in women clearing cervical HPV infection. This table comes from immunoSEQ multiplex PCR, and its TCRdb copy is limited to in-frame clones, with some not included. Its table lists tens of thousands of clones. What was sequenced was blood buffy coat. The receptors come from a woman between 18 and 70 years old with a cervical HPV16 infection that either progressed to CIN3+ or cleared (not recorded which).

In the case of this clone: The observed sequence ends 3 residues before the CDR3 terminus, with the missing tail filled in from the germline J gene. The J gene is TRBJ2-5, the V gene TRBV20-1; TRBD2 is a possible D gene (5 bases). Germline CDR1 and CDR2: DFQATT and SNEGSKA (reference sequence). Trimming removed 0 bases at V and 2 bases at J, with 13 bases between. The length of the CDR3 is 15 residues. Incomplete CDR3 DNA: TGCAGTGCTAGAGATCCAGTATCGGGGCAAGAGACC. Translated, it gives CSARDPVSGQET. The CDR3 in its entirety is CSARDPVSGQETQYF.

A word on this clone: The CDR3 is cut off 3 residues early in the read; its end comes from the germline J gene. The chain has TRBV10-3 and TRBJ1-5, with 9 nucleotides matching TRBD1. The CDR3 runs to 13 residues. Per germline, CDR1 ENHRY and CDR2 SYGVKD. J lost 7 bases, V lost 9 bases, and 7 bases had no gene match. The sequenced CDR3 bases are TGTGCCATTAACCGGGACAGGGACCAGCCC. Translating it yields CAINRDRDQP. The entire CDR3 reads CAINRDRDQPQHF.

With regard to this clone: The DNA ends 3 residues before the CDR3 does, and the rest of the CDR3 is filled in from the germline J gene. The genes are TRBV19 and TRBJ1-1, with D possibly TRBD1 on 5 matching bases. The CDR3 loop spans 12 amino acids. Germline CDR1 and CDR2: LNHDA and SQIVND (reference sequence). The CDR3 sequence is CASNRRGGGAFF. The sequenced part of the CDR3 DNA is TGTGCCAGTAACCGCCGCGGGGGTGGA.

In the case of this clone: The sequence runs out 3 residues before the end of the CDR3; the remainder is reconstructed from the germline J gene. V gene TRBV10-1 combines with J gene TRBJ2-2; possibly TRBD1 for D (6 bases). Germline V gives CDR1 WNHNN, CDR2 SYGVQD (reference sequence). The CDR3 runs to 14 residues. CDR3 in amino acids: CASRDSGEGSPLFF. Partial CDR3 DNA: TGCGCCAGCAGGGATTCAGGGGAAGGTTCACCG.

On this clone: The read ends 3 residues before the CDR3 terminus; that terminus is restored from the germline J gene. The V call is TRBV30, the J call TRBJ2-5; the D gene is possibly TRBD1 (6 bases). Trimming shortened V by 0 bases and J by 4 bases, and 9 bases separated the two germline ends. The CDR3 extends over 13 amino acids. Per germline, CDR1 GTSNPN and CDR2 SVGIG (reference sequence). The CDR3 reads CAWSVQGTETQYF. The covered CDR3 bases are TGTGCCTGGAGTGTACAGGGTACAGAGACC.

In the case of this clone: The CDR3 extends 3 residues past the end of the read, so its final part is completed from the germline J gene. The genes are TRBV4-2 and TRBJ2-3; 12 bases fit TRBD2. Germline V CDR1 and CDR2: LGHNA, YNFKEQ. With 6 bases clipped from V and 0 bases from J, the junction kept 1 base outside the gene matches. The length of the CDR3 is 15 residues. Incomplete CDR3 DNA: TGTGCCAGCAGAGGGACTAGCGGGAGCACAGATACG. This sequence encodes CASRGTSGSTDT. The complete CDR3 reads CASRGTSGSTDTQYF.

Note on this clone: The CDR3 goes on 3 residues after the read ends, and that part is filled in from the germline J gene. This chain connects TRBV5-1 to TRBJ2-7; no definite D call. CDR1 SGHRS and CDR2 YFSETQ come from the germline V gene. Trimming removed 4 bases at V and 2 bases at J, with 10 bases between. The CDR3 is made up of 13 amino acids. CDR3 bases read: TGCGCCAGCAGCGGTGGTGGCACCTACGAG. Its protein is CASSGGGTYE. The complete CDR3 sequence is CASSGGGTYEQYF.

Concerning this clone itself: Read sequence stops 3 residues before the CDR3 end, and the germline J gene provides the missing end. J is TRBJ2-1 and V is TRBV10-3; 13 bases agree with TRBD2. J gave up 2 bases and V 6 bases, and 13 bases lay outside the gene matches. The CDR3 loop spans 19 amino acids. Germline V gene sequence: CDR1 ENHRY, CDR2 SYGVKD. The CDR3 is CAIRAASLAGGRAYNEQFF. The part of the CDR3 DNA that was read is TGTGCCATCAGGGCAGCCTCACTAGCGGGAGGGAGGGCCTACAATGAG.

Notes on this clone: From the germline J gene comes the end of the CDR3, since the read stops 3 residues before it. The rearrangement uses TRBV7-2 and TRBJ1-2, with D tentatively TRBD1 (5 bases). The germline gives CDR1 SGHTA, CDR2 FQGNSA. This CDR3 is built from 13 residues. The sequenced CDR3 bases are TGTGCCAGCAGCTTAAGGACAAACTACGAC. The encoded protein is CASSLRTNYD. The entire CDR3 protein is CASSLRTNYDYTF.

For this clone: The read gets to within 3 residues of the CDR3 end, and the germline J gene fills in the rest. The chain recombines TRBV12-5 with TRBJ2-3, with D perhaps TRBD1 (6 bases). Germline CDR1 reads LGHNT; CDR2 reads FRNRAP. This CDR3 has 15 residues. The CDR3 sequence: CASGTSQGSGQPQYF. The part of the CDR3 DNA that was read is TGTGCTAGTGGTACCTCACAGGGAAGTGGTCAGCCG.

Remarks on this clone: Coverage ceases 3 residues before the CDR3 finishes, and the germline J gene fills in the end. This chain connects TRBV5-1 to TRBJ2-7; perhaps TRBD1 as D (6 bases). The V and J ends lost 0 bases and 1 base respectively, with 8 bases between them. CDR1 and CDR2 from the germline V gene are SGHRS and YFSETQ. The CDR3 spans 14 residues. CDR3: CASSLGGRSYEQYF. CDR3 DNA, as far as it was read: TGCGCCAGCAGCTTGGGGGGGCGGTCCTACGAG.

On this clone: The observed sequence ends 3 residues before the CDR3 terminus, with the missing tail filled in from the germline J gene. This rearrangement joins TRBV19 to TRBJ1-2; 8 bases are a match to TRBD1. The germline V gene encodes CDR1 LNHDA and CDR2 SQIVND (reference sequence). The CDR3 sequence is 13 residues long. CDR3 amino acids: CASSQGADSDYTF. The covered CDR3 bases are TGTGCCAGTAGTCAGGGGGCGGATAGCGAC. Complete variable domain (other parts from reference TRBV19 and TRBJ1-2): DGGITQSPKYLFRKEGQNVTLSCEQNLNHDAMYWYRQDPGQGLRLIYYSQIVNDFQKGDIAEGYSVSREKKESFPLTVTSAQKNPTAFYLCASSQGADSDYTFGSGTRLTVV.

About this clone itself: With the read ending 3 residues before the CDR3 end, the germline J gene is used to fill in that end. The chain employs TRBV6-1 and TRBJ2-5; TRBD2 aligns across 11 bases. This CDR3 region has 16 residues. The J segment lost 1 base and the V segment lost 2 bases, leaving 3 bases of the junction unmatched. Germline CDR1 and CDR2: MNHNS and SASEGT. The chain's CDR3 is CASSEQGLAAQETQYF. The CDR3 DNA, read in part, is TGTGCCAGCAGTGAACAGGGACTAGCGGCCCAAGAGACC.

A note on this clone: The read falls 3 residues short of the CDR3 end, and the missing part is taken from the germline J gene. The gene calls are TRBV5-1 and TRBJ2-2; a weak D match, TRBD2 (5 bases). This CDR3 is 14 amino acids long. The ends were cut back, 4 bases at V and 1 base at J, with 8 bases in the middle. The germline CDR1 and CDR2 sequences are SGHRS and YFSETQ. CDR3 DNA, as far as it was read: TGCGCCAGCAGCCTAGCAGGGAACACCGGGGAG. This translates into CASSLAGNTGE. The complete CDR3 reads CASSLAGNTGELFF.

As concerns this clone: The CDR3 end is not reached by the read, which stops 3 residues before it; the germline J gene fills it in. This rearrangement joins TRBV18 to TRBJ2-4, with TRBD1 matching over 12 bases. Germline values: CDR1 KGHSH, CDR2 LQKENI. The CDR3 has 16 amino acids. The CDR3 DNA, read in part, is TGTGCCAGCTCACGCACTACCGGGACAGGGGGCAATGGT. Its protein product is CASSRTTGTGGNG. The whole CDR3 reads CASSRTTGTGGNGQYF. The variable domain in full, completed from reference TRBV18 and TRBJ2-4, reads NAGVMQNPRHLVRRRGQEARLRCSPMKGHSHVYWYRQLPEEGLKFMVYLQKENIIDESGMPKERFSAEFPKEGPSILRIQQVVRGDSAAYFCASSRTTGTGGNGQYFGAGTRLSVL.

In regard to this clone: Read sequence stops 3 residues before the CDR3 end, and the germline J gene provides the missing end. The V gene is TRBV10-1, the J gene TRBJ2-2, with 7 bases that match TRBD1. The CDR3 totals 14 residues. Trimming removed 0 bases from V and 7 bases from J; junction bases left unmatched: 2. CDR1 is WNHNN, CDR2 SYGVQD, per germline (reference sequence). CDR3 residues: CASSESTGVGELFF. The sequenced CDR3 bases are TGCGCCAGCAGTGAGTCCACAGGGGTCGGGGAG.

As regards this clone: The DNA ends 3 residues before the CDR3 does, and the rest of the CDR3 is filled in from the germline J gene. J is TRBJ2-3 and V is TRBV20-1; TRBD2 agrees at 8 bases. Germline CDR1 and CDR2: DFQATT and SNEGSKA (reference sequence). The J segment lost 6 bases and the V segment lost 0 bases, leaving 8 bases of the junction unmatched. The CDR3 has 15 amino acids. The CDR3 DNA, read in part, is TGCAGTGCTAGAGATATGAGCGGGGGAGCCGATACG. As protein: CSARDMSGGADT. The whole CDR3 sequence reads CSARDMSGGADTQYF.

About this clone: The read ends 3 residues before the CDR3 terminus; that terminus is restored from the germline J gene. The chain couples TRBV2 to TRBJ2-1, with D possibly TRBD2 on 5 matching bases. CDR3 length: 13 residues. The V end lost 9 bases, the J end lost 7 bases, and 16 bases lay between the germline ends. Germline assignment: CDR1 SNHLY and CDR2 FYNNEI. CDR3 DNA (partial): TGTGCCAGAGAAGCGGAAGCGAGGAATGAG. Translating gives CAREAEARNE. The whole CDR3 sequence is CAREAEARNEQFF.

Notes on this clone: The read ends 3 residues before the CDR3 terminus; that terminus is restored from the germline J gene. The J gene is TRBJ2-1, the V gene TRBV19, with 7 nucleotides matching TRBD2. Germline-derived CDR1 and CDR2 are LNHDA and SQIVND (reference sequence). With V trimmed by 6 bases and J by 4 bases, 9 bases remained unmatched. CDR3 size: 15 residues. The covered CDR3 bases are TGTGCCAGTAGAGCCCGTGGACTAGAATACAATGAG. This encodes CASRARGLEYNE. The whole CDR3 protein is CASRARGLEYNEQFF.

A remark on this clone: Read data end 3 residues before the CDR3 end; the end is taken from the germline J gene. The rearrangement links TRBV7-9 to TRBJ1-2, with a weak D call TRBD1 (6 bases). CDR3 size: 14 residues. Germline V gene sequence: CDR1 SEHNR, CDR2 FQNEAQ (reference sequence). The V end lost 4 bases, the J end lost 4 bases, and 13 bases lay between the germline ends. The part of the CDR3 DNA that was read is TGTGCCAGCAGCTACCCGGGACAAACCTATGGC. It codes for CASSYPGQTYG. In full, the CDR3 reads CASSYPGQTYGYTF.

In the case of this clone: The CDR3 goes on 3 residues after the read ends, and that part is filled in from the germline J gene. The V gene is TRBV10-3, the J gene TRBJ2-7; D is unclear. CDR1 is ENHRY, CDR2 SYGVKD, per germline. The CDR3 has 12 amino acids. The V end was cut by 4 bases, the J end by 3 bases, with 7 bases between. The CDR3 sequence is CAISVQNYEQYF. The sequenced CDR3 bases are TGTGCCATCAGTGTTCAAAACTACGAG.

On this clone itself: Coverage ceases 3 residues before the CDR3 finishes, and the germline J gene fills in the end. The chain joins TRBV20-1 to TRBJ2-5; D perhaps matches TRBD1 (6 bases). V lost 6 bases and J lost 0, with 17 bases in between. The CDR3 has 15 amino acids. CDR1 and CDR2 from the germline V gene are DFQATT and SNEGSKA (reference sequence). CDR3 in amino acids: CSAKRAGVYQETQYF. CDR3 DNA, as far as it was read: TGCAGTGCCAAACGGGCAGGGGTGTACCAAGAGACC.

Incomplete CDR3 DNA: TGTGCCAGTAGTTCCCCGGGACTAGCGGGGGACAATGAG. Translating gives CASSSPGLAGDNE. In full, the CDR3 reads CASSSPGLAGDNEQFF. This sequence joins TRBV19 and TRBJ2-1; TRBD2 matches at 14 bases. The observed sequence ends 3 residues before the CDR3 terminus, with the missing tail filled in from the germline J gene. The V gene end was trimmed by 5 bases and the J gene end by 5 bases; junction bases not matched to a gene: 5. CDR1 is LNHDA, CDR2 SQIVND, per germline (reference sequence). The CDR3 covers 16 residues.

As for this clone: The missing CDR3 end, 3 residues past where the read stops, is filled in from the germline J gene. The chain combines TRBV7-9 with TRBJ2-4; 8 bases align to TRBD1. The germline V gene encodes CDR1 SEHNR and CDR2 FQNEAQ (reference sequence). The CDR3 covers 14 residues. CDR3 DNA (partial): TGTGCCAGCAGCGCCGGACAGGGCACCTATGGT. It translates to CASSAGQGTYG. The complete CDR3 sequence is CASSAGQGTYGQYF.